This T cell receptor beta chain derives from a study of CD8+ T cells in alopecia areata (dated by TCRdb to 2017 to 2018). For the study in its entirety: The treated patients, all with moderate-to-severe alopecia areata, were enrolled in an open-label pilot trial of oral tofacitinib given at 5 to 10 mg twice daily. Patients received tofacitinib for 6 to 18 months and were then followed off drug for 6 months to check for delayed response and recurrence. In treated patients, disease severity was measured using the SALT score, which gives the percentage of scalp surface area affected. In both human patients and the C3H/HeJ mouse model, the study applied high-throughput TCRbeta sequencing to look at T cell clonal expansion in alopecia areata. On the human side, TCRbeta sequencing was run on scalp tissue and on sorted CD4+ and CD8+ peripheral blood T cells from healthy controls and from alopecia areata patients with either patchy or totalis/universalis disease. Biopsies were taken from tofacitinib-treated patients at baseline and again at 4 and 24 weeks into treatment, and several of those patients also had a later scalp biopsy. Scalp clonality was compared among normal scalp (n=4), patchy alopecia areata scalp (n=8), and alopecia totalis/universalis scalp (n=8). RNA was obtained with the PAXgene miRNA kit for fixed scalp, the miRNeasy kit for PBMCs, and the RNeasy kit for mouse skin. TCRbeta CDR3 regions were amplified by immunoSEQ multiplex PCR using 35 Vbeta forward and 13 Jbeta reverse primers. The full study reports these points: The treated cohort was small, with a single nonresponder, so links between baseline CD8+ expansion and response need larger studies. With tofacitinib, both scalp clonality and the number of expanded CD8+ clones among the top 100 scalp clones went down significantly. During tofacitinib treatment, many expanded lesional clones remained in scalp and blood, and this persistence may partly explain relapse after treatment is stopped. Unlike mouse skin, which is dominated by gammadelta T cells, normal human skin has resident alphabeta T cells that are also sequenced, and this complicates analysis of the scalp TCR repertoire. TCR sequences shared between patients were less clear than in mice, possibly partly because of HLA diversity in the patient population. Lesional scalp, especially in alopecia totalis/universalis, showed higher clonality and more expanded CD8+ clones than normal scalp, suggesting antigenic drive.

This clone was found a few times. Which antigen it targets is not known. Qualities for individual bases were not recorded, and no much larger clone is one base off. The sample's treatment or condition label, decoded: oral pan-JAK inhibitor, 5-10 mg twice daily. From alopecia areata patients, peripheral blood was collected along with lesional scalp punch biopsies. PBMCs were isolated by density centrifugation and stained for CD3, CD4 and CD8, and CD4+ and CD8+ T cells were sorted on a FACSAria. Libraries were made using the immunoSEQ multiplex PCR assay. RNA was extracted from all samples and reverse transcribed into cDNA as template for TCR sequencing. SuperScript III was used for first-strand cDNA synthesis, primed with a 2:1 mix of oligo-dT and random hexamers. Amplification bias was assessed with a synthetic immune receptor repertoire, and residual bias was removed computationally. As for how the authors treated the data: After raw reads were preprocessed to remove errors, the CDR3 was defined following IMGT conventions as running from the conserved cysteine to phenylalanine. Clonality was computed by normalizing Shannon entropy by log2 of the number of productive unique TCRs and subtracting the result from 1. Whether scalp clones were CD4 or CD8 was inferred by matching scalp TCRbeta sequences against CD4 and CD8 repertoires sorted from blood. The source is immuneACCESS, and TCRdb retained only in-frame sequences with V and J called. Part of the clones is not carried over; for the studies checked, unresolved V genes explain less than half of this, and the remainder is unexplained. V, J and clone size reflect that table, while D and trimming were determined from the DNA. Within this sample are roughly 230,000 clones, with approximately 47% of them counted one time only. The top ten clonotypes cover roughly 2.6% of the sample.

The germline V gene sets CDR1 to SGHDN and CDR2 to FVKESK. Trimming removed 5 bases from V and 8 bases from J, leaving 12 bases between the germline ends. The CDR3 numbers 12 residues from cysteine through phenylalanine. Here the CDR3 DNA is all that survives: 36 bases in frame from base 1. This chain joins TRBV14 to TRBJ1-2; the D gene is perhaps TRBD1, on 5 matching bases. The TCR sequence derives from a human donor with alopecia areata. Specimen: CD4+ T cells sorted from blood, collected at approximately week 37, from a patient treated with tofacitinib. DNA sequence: TGTGCCAGCAGCTATCCTTGGGGGGGCTACACCTTC. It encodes CASSYPWGGYTF.